These 3 T cell receptor beta chains originate from one sample sequenced in a study of low-dose radiotherapy and immunotherapy resistance in tumors. With TRAV- and TRBV-specific primers, first-strand cDNA was made, covering the alpha and beta chains. Both a constant-region primer and a V-primer adapter served to amplify TCRs across 15 to 25 PCR cycles. In TCRdb, the reads were re-called with MiXCR into one record per CDR3 protein. This repertoire shows around 100,000 distinct CDR3 sequences, about a fifth found once; its top ten account for approximately 4%. Sample time point: after trial treatment. The treatment: LDRT plus nivolumab, ipilimumab, low-dose cyclophosphamide and aspirin (RACIN trial). The source material was PBMCs, sampled after low-dose radiotherapy plus immunotherapy. The receptors shown here come from a male donor with prostate cancer.

This clonotype was counted many times. The chain links TRBV20-1 to TRBJ1-6; D remains unclear. The CDR3 totals 13 residues. Trimming took off 6 bases at V and 9 bases at J, with 15 bases between the two ends. Looked up from germline, CDR1 is DFQATT and CDR2 is SNEGSKA (reference sequence). The CDR3 sequence is CSAIEGIGSPLHF. CDR3 sequence (DNA): TGCAGTGCCATAGAAGGAATTGGTTCACCCCTCCACTTT.

This clonotype was detected many times. J is TRBJ2-1 and V is TRBV6-2 or TRBV6-3, with 8 bases that match TRBD2. This CDR3 is 13 amino acids long. Germline CDR1 and CDR2: MNHEY and SVGEGT. Unmatched junction bases numbered 6, after V lost 5 bases and J lost 9 bases. DNA of the CDR3: TGTGCCAGCAGTCCTACTAGCGGTGGTGAGCAGTTCTTC. Translated, it gives CASSPTSGGEQFF.

This clonotype was picked up many times. V is TRBV5-1 and J is TRBJ2-6; 7 bases match TRBD1. The V segment lost 2 bases and the J segment 2 bases; nucleotides outside the gene matches: 4. In germline, CDR1 is SGHRS, CDR2 YFSETQ. There are 16 residues in the CDR3. The CDR3 DNA is TGCGCCAGCAGCTTAGGGACAGCGGCTGGGGCCAACGTCCTGACTTTC. Amino acid sequence: CASSLGTAAGANVLTF.